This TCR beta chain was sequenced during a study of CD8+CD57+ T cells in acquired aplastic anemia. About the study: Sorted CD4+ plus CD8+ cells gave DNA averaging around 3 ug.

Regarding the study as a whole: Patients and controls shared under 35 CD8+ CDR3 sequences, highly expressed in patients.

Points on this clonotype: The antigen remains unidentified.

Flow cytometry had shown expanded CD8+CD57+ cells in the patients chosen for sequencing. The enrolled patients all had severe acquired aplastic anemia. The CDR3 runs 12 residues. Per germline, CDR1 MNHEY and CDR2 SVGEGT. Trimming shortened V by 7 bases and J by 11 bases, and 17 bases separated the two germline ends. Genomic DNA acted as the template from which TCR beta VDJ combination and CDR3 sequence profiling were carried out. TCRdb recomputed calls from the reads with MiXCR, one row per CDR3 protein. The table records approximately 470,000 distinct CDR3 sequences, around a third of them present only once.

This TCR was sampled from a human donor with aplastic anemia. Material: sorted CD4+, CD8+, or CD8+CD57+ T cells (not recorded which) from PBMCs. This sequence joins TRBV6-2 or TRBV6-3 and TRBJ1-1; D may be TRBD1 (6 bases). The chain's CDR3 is CASTLGNRVAFF. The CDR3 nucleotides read TGTGCCAGCACCCTAGGTAACAGGGTCGCTTTCTTT.